The rows below give T cell receptor beta chains drawn from one sample of a study of T cells in Graves' hyperthyroidism and ophthalmopathy. One entry per CDR3 protein, called by TCRdb with MiXCR from the multiplex PCR reads. The data hold 600,000 to 900,000 distinct CDR3 sequences, with less than 20% observed a single time. The sample consisted of blood. The receptors here all came from a young man with Graves' hyperthyroidism. Both conserved end residues are part of each CDR3. Fields, in order: J gene, D gene, V gene, clone size, CDR3 protein, CDR3 DNA. D genes are given only for firm matches. Size values are once, few and many counts, or a class for expanded clones, and some rows have none.

j_gene: TRBJ2-7; d_gene: NA; v_gene: TRBV5-6; abundance: few; CDR3aa: CASRGGGIEQYF; CDR3nt: TGTGCCAGCAGGGGTGGGGGTATCGAGCAGTACTTC
j_gene: TRBJ1-5; d_gene: NA; v_gene: TRBV20-1; abundance: NA; CDR3aa: CSATGGNQPQHF; CDR3nt: TGCAGTGCTACTGGGGGAAATCAGCCCCAGCATTTT
j_gene: TRBJ2-1; d_gene: NA; v_gene: TRBV25-1; abundance: many; CDR3aa: CASSELVQGGYNEQFF; CDR3nt: TGTGCCAGCAGTGAATTGGTTCAGGGGGGATACAATGAGCAGTTCTTC
j_gene: TRBJ2-1; d_gene: NA; v_gene: TRBV20-1; abundance: many; CDR3aa: CSASAGSNEQFF; CDR3nt: TGCAGTGCCAGCGCAGGGTCTAATGAGCAGTTCTTC
j_gene: TRBJ2-7; d_gene: TRBD1; v_gene: TRBV20-1; abundance: many; CDR3aa: CSASDRGPYYEQYF; CDR3nt: TGCAGTGCGTCGGACAGGGGGCCCTACTACGAGCAGTACTTC
j_gene: TRBJ2-1; d_gene: TRBD1; v_gene: TRBV9; abundance: many; CDR3aa: CASSPQGAIYNEQFF; CDR3nt: TGTGCCAGCAGCCCGCAGGGGGCTATTTACAATGAGCAGTTCTTC
j_gene: TRBJ1-2; d_gene: NA; v_gene: TRBV5-1; abundance: few; CDR3aa: CASSSTGIYGYTF; CDR3nt: TGCGCCAGCAGCAGTACAGGGATCTATGGCTACACCTTC
j_gene: TRBJ2-7; d_gene: TRBD1; v_gene: TRBV12-3/TRBV12-4; abundance: many; CDR3aa: CASSPKPGQGPSYEQYF; CDR3nt: TGTGCCAGCAGTCCCAAGCCGGGACAGGGACCGAGCTACGAGCAGTACTTC
j_gene: TRBJ1-4; d_gene: TRBD1; v_gene: TRBV5-1; abundance: few; CDR3aa: CASSLDRGADEKLFF; CDR3nt: TGCGCCAGCAGCTTGGACAGGGGGGCGGATGAAAAACTGTTTTTT
j_gene: TRBJ1-4; d_gene: NA; v_gene: TRBV27; abundance: few; CDR3aa: CASSLRGAWSNEKLFF; CDR3nt: TGTGCCAGCAGTTTAAGGGGAGCGTGGTCTAATGAAAAACTGTTTTTT
j_gene: TRBJ2-1; d_gene: TRBD2; v_gene: TRBV7-3; abundance: NA; CDR3aa: CASSLLGLAGNNEQFF; CDR3nt: TGTGCCAGCAGCTTACTAGGGCTAGCGGGGAACAATGAGCAGTTCTTC
j_gene: TRBJ2-3; d_gene: NA; v_gene: TRBV5-5; abundance: many; CDR3aa: CASATGSTDTQYF; CDR3nt: TGTGCCAGCGCGACGGGTAGCACAGATACGCAGTATTTT
j_gene: TRBJ2-7; d_gene: TRBD1; v_gene: TRBV6-2/TRBV6-3; abundance: NA; CDR3aa: CTSSPRQGVYEQYF; CDR3nt: TGTACCAGCAGTCCAAGACAGGGGGTCTACGAGCAGTACTTC
j_gene: TRBJ2-3; d_gene: NA; v_gene: TRBV11-3; abundance: few; CDR3aa: CASRHREGMKSDTQYF; CDR3nt: TGTGCCAGCAGGCATCGAGAGGGGATGAAGTCAGATACGCAGTATTTT
j_gene: TRBJ2-7; d_gene: NA; v_gene: TRBV7-9; abundance: many; CDR3aa: CASSQGGGLSYEQYF; CDR3nt: TGTGCCAGCAGCCAGGGGGGAGGACTCTCCTACGAGCAGTACTTC
j_gene: TRBJ2-5; d_gene: TRBD2; v_gene: TRBV6-5; abundance: many; CDR3aa: CASSYSGGDETQYF; CDR3nt: TGTGCCAGCAGTTACTCGGGGGGGGACGAGACCCAGTACTTC
j_gene: TRBJ1-1; d_gene: NA; v_gene: TRBV6-6; abundance: NA; CDR3aa: CASSYSGSVVNTEAFF; CDR3nt: TGTGCCAGCAGTTACTCAGGGTCGGTCGTGAACACTGAAGCTTTCTTT
j_gene: TRBJ1-1; d_gene: NA; v_gene: TRBV20-1; abundance: few; CDR3aa: CSARTSGTTNTEAFF; CDR3nt: TGCAGTGCTAGAACTTCAGGGACGACGAACACTGAAGCTTTCTTT
j_gene: TRBJ2-7; d_gene: TRBD1; v_gene: TRBV29-1; abundance: many; CDR3aa: CSVPGQGAYEQYF; CDR3nt: TGCAGCGTTCCGGGACAGGGGGCATACGAGCAGTACTTC
j_gene: TRBJ2-3; d_gene: TRBD2; v_gene: TRBV7-9; abundance: many; CDR3aa: CASSLRPGTRADTQYF; CDR3nt: TGTGCCAGCAGCTTACGGCCCGGGACTAGGGCAGATACGCAGTATTTT
j_gene: TRBJ2-7; d_gene: NA; v_gene: TRBV2; abundance: many; CDR3aa: CASSEAGREQYF; CDR3nt: TGTGCCAGCAGTGAAGCTGGGAGGGAGCAGTACTTC
j_gene: TRBJ1-1; d_gene: TRBD1; v_gene: TRBV18; abundance: many; CDR3aa: CASSPSTGTNTEAFF; CDR3nt: TGTGCCAGCTCACCCTCGACAGGGACCAACACTGAAGCTTTCTTT
j_gene: TRBJ1-1; d_gene: NA; v_gene: TRBV6-2/TRBV6-3; abundance: NA; CDR3aa: CASRADGNTEAFF; CDR3nt: TGTGCCAGCAGGGCGGACGGGAACACTGAAGCTTTCTTT
j_gene: TRBJ1-6; d_gene: NA; v_gene: TRBV3-1; abundance: few; CDR3aa: CASSQANSPLHF; CDR3nt: TGTGCCAGCAGCCAAGCCAATTCACCCCTCCACTTT
j_gene: TRBJ2-7; d_gene: TRBD2; v_gene: TRBV6-1; abundance: NA; CDR3aa: CASSPGVAGGYEQYF; CDR3nt: TGTGCCAGCAGTCCCGGGGTAGCGGGAGGATACGAGCAGTACTTC
j_gene: TRBJ2-1; d_gene: NA; v_gene: TRBV28; abundance: many; CDR3aa: CASSLLVTRNNEQFF; CDR3nt: TGTGCCAGCAGTTTATTGGTGACTAGAAACAATGAGCAGTTCTTC
j_gene: TRBJ1-1; d_gene: NA; v_gene: TRBV30; abundance: many; CDR3aa: CAWSPNTNTEAFF; CDR3nt: TGTGCCTGGAGTCCTAACACGAACACTGAAGCTTTCTTT
j_gene: TRBJ2-2; d_gene: TRBD2; v_gene: TRBV9; abundance: NA; CDR3aa: CASSLWTSAGELFF; CDR3nt: TGTGCCAGCAGCCTATGGACTAGCGCCGGGGAGCTGTTTTTT
j_gene: TRBJ1-4; d_gene: NA; v_gene: TRBV28; abundance: many; CDR3aa: CASSRLAPGSEKLFF; CDR3nt: TGTGCCAGCAGCCGACTTGCGCCTGGAAGTGAAAAACTGTTTTTT
j_gene: TRBJ2-7; d_gene: NA; v_gene: TRBV7-9; abundance: many; CDR3aa: CASSPKAGLHEQYF; CDR3nt: TGTGCCAGCAGCCCGAAGGCAGGGTTACACGAGCAGTACTTC
j_gene: TRBJ1-4; d_gene: TRBD1; v_gene: TRBV7-2; abundance: NA; CDR3aa: CASSLRQGAREKLFF; CDR3nt: TGTGCCAGCAGCTTAAGGCAGGGGGCGAGGGAAAAACTGTTTTTT
j_gene: TRBJ2-7; d_gene: NA; v_gene: TRBV29-1; abundance: many; CDR3aa: CSAGRGFEQYF; CDR3nt: TGCAGCGCGGGTCGGGGCTTTGAGCAGTACTTC
j_gene: TRBJ2-1; d_gene: TRBD2; v_gene: TRBV6-2/TRBV6-3; abundance: few; CDR3aa: CASGLPGLYNEQFF; CDR3nt: TGTGCCAGCGGACTACCGGGACTATACAATGAGCAGTTCTTC
j_gene: TRBJ2-7; d_gene: TRBD2; v_gene: TRBV28; abundance: few; CDR3aa: CASSWVGGSAYEQYF; CDR3nt: TGTGCCAGCAGTTGGGTAGGCGGGAGCGCCTACGAGCAGTACTTC
j_gene: TRBJ2-4; d_gene: TRBD2; v_gene: TRBV10-3; abundance: NA; CDR3aa: CAISDPPGLAVGKNIQYF; CDR3nt: TGTGCCATCAGTGACCCGCCGGGACTAGCGGTAGGCAAAAACATTCAGTACTTC
j_gene: TRBJ2-1; d_gene: NA; v_gene: TRBV4-1; abundance: few; CDR3aa: CASSHLMTDNEQFF; CDR3nt: TGCGCCAGCAGCCACCTAATGACAGACAATGAGCAGTTCTTC
j_gene: TRBJ2-6; d_gene: NA; v_gene: TRBV12-3/TRBV12-4; abundance: many; CDR3aa: CASKTGPSRANVLTF; CDR3nt: TGTGCCAGCAAGACAGGTCCCTCTCGGGCCAACGTCCTGACTTTC
j_gene: TRBJ2-3; d_gene: NA; v_gene: TRBV7-3; abundance: NA; CDR3aa: CASSRGSSVSTDTQYF; CDR3nt: TGTGCCAGCAGCCGTGGGTCCAGCGTGAGCACAGATACGCAGTATTTT
j_gene: TRBJ2-7; d_gene: TRBD2; v_gene: TRBV7-9; abundance: many; CDR3aa: CASSDLGREVSYEQYF; CDR3nt: TGTGCCAGCAGCGATCTCGGGCGGGAGGTCTCCTACGAGCAGTACTTC
j_gene: TRBJ1-1; d_gene: NA; v_gene: TRBV20-1; abundance: NA; CDR3aa: CSASRGDSPEAFF; CDR3nt: TGCAGTGCTAGCCGAGGGGATTCCCCTGAAGCTTTCTTT
j_gene: TRBJ2-7; d_gene: NA; v_gene: TRBV7-9; abundance: NA; CDR3aa: CASSLQRQALLHEQYF; CDR3nt: TGTGCCAGCAGCTTACAACGGCAGGCCCTTCTCCACGAGCAGTACTTC
j_gene: TRBJ2-1; d_gene: TRBD2; v_gene: TRBV20-1; abundance: NA; CDR3aa: CSARPVAGVYNEQFF; CDR3nt: TGCAGTGCCCGCCCCGTAGCGGGAGTGTACAATGAGCAGTTCTTC